These 6 T cell receptor beta chains came from one sample sequenced in a study of cytomegalovirus exposure and HLA in healthy donors. The PCR employed 60 Vbeta primers together with 13 Jbeta primers. Libraries were prepared by immunoSEQ multiplex PCR; TCRdb keeps only in-frame clonotypes and omits some of them. The data show 180,000 or so clones, 75% to 90% seen once. Sequenced input: PBMCs. Receptors originate from a woman aged 30 to 39 in good health and CMV-seronegative.

This chain links TRBV20-1 with TRBJ1-5; the D gene is possibly TRBD1 (6 bases). Trimming cost V 6 bases and J 7 bases, with 10 bases left between them. Germline assignment: CDR1 DFQATT and CDR2 SNEGSKA (reference sequence). This CDR3 region has 11 residues. As DNA, the CDR3 is TGCAGTGCCCTACAGGGCCAGCCCCAGCATTTT. Translation: CSALQGQPQHF.

This clone has a single count. The chain is built from TRBV9 and TRBJ2-7; 10 nucleotides match TRBD2. V was pared by 3 bases and J by 5 bases, with 8 bases of the junction left unmatched. Germline V gene lookup returns CDR1 SGDLS and CDR2 YYNGEE. CDR3 length: 15 amino acids. The CDR3 DNA reads TGTGCCAGCAGCGGAGCGGGAGGGGATCTCGACGAGCAGTACTTC. Protein sequence: CASSGAGGDLDEQYF.

With regard to this clone: Additional DNA sequences in this sample encode the identical CDR3. The chain links TRBV7-8 to TRBJ1-1; D uncertain. The germline V and J ends were trimmed by 1 base and 1 base, with 4 bases remaining between them. Germline CDR1 reads SGHVS; CDR2 reads FQNEAQ. The CDR3 length is 13 residues. DNA for the CDR3: TGTGCCAGCAGCTTAGGCAGGAACACTGAAGCTTTCTTT. Translated, it gives CASSLGRNTEAFF.

The J gene is TRBJ2-2, the V gene TRBV2, with TRBD2 as a possible D gene (6 bases). Germline assignment: CDR1 SNHLY and CDR2 FYNNEI. The CDR3 has 14 amino acids. With 10 bases removed from V and 0 bases from J, the gap between germline ends came to 12 bases. The CDR3 here is CATSGLSNTGELFF. The CDR3 bases are TGTGCCACCTCGGGACTTTCGAACACCGGGGAGCTGTTTTTT.

The chain has TRBV28 and TRBJ2-5; D perhaps matches TRBD1 (6 bases). Trimming pared 10 bases from V and 2 bases from J, leaving 11 bases between. CDR3 length: 12 amino acids. Germline V gene sequence: CDR1 MDHEN, CDR2 SYDVKM. CDR3 DNA: TGTGCCACCTCTAGGGGGCAAGAGACCCAGTACTTC. Translating gives CATSRGQETQYF.

This clone appeared once. J is TRBJ2-2 and V is TRBV20-1; D remains ambiguous. V was pared by 8 bases and J by 8 bases, with 12 bases between. Germline lookup yields CDR1 DFQATT and CDR2 SNEGSKA (reference sequence). CDR3 size: 11 residues. The CDR3 DNA reads TGCAGTTACGGCCGGGTGGGGGAGCTGTTTTTT. Residues: CSYGRVGELFF.